These 12 T cell receptor beta chains were all obtained from the same sample, sequenced in a study of blood T cells in healthy people across ages. Primed by a sample-barcoded 5' primer and a J-beta primer mix, a second PCR proceeded for about 6 to 12 cycles. TCRdb passed the 5' RACE reads through MiXCR, listing each CDR3 protein once. This sample carries about 1,800,000 distinct CDR3 sequences, 25% to 30% of them seen once, and the ten largest clones take less than 9.5%. Sequences were obtained from blood. The receptor source for this set is a woman under 40 in good health.

V usage is TRBV7-9 and J usage is TRBJ2-3; D gene uncertain. CDR1 is SEHNR and CDR2 is FQNEAQ in the germline V gene (reference sequence). This CDR3 is 14 amino acids long. The V and J ends lost 3 bases and 2 bases respectively, with 9 bases between them. This chain's CDR3 is CASSFDGFTDTQYF. The CDR3 DNA is TGTGCCAGCAGCTTCGACGGATTCACAGATACGCAGTATTTT.

This chain links TRBV6-6 with TRBJ2-3; 11 bases are shared with TRBD2. V was pared by 7 bases and J by 2 bases, with 8 bases of the junction left unmatched. Germline loops: CDR1 MNHNY, CDR2 SVGAGI (reference sequence). This CDR3 comprises 16 residues. The CDR3 DNA sequence: TGTGCCAGCACCAAGGGACTAGCGGATACCACAGATACGCAGTATTTT. Translation gives CASTKGLADTTDTQYF.

Only a few counts were recorded for this clonotype. CDR3: CASSPQQGGTYTQYF. Written as DNA, the CDR3 is TGTGCCAGCAGTCCCCAGCAGGGGGGCACCTATACGCAGTATTTT. The chain joins TRBV12-3 or TRBV12-4 to TRBJ2-3, with a possible D match to TRBD1 (7 bases). The CDR3 has 15 amino acids. V dropped 5 bases and J dropped 7 bases, with 19 bases sitting between them.

In this sample, this clonotype turned up many times. This chain joins TRBV11-2 and TRBJ2-5; no clear D gene. Germline V gives CDR1 SGHAT, CDR2 FQNNGV. The CDR3 runs to 13 residues. The germline V and J ends were trimmed by 3 bases and 5 bases, with 10 bases remaining between them. CDR3 coding DNA: TGTGCCAGCAGCTTCGAGGTGCGGGAGACCCAGTACTTC. Amino acid sequence: CASSFEVRETQYF.

The V call is TRBV6-2 or TRBV6-3, the J call TRBJ1-5; TRBD1 agrees at 7 bases. The J call is in doubt because the DNA end fits TRBJ2-3 better. The CDR3 is made up of 14 amino acids. CDR1 and CDR2 (germline): MNHEY, SVGEGT. In DNA, the CDR3 is TGTGCCAGCAGCGGTCAGGGGGAAAGGCAGCCCCAGTATTTT. As protein: CASSGQGERQPQYF.

This clonotype was seen ten or more times. The rearrangement links TRBV28 to TRBJ2-7, with 9 bases matching TRBD2. The germline V gene encodes CDR1 MDHEN and CDR2 SYDVKM. With 7 bases clipped from V and 0 bases from J, the junction kept 4 bases outside the gene matches. The CDR3 has 14 residues. CDR3 sequence reads: CASTRGGASYEQYF. The CDR3 DNA reads as TGTGCCAGCACCCGCGGGGGGGCCTCCTACGAGCAGTACTTC.

This chain links TRBV29-1 with TRBJ2-3, with 9 bases matching TRBD2. The germline V gene has CDR1 SQVTM and CDR2 ANQGSEA. V shed 7 bases and J 0 bases; nucleotides not matched to a gene: 11. The CDR3 extends over 16 amino acids. CDR3 region: CSAMGLADASTDTQYF. The CDR3 DNA reads as TGCAGCGCTATGGGACTAGCAGACGCTAGCACAGATACGCAGTATTTT.

The table lists this clonotype with many counts. The chain employs TRBV20-1 and TRBJ1-2, with D unclear. Between the trimmed V and J ends, which lost 5 bases and 7 bases, there was a span of 11 bases. CDR3 size: 11 residues. In germline, CDR1 is DFQATT, CDR2 SNEGSKA (reference sequence). The CDR3 loop reads CSALLASGYTF. The DNA of the CDR3 is TGCAGTGCTCTACTTGCCTCTGGCTACACCTTC.

This rearrangement joins TRBV20-1 to TRBJ2-3, with D unclear. This CDR3 spans 15 amino acids. Germline CDR1 and CDR2: DFQATT and SNEGSKA (reference sequence). Trimming took 0 bases from V and 1 from J, leaving 11 bases between them. CDR3 sequence (DNA): TGCAGTGCTAGAGAGGAGTGGTACGGCACAGATACGCAGTATTTT. This sequence encodes CSAREEWYGTDTQYF.

This clonotype was counted between two and nine times. The V call is TRBV29-1, the J call TRBJ2-1; D is perhaps TRBD1 (6 bases). There are 11 residues in the CDR3. The V gene lost 6 bases and the J gene lost 12 bases, with 15 bases spanning the gap. Germline lookup yields CDR1 SQVTM and CDR2 ANQGSEA. The CDR3 bases are TGCAGCGTCGACAGGCGCGGGTCGCAGTTCTTC. It is translated as CSVDRRGSQFF.

Note on this clonotype: Since a much larger clone is just one base distant, this may be a read error. This chain links TRBV11-2 with TRBJ2-5; D gene ambiguous. This CDR3 has 13 amino acids. Trimming took 5 bases from V and 0 from J, leaving 7 bases between them. The germline V gene encodes CDR1 SGHAT and CDR2 FQNNGV. The CDR3, as DNA: TGTGCCAGCAGCACAGAGTACCAAGAGACCCAGTACTTC. This codes for CASSTEYQETQYF.

The chain combines TRBV20-1 with TRBJ1-1, with 9 nucleotides matching TRBD1. The J segment lost 8 bases and the V segment lost 0 bases, leaving 7 bases of the junction unmatched. This CDR3 has 14 amino acids. Germline V gene sequence: CDR1 DFQATT, CDR2 SNEGSKA (reference sequence). The CDR3 coding sequence is TGCAGTGCTAGAGACCCACGGGGACAGGGCGAAGCTTTCTTT. Translation gives CSARDPRGQGEAFF.